This T cell receptor beta chain originates from a study of identical twins' blood T cells. TCRdb passed the 5' RACE reads through MiXCR, listing each CDR3 protein once. Here the sample spans hundreds of thousands of distinct CDR3 sequences, about 28% being singletons. Six healthy women, forming three identical twin pairs, donated samples. Germline CDR1 reads SGHAT; CDR2 reads FQNNGV. This CDR3 region has 12 residues. V dropped 4 bases and J dropped 9 bases, with 10 bases sitting between them. The V gene is TRBV11-2, the J gene TRBJ2-1; D is uncertain. The receptor was isolated from a woman aged 18-49 years in good health. Material: PBMCs. The CDR3 DNA sequence: TGTGCCAGCAGCTGGCTAGGCACTGAGCAGTTCTTC. This encodes CASSWLGTEQFF.